The sequence of this T cell receptor beta chain was determined in a study of CXCR3-negative and CXCR3-positive naive CD8 T cells. Study summary: With about 1.5 +/- 0.3 million reads per library, the TRB reads numbered around 140 million in total.

Triplicate roughly 300,000-cell sorts were made of each CD8+ T cell subset. Study-wide points: The study found more hydrophobic TRB CDR3s in CXCR3-positive naive cells than in CXCR3-negative naive cells.

On this clonotype: The antigen remains unidentified.

UMI labels and 5' RACE were used to prepare the TRB cDNA libraries. TCRdb processed the 5' RACE reads again and assigns one entry to each CDR3 protein, with no DNA. In total, the table holds roughly 25,000 distinct CDR3 sequences. Sequenced: naive CXCR3- CD8+ T cells from blood. Subset specified: CD45RO-CCR7+CD27+CD95- naive CD8+ T cells lacking CXCR3 (TNR3-). This receptor was taken from a human donor in good health. Some clones in this sample may be carry-over from other donors' samples.

This chain's CDR3 is CASSQDSEGPPYNEQFF. The rearrangement uses TRBV3-1 and TRBJ2-1; absent DNA, TCRdb's TRBD2 call cannot be checked. Germline V gene data show CDR1 as LGHDT and CDR2 as YNNKEL (reference sequence). The CDR3 length is 17 residues.